The 18 T cell receptor beta chains listed next were all sequenced from one sample in a study of PD-L1 blockade in urothelial cancer. Assay: immunoSEQ multiplex PCR; the TCRdb copy retains only in-frame clones and omits some. Of about 37,000 clones detected, 84% appear once; the ten largest clones hold roughly 14%. The time point denotes: pretreatment peripheral blood. Sequenced material: PBMCs, taken around atezolizumab (anti-PD-L1) treatment. The receptors were sampled from a man aged 55 to 70 with urothelial cancer.

The rearrangement uses TRBV2 and TRBJ2-1; a weak D match, TRBD2 (6 bases). The CDR3 contains 15 residues. Looked up from germline, CDR1 is SNHLY and CDR2 is FYNNEI. Trimming cost V 3 bases and J 4 bases, with 13 bases left between them. The CDR3 DNA follows: TGTGCCAGCAGTGATATGGGAGGTGTATACAATGAGCAGTTCTTC. Its translation is CASSDMGGVYNEQFF.

This chain joins TRBV5-1 and TRBJ2-1; 8 bases fit TRBD1. This CDR3 is 14 amino acids long. Germline-derived CDR1 and CDR2 are SGHRS and YFSETQ. V gave up 4 bases and J gave up 7 bases; unmatched junction bases: 7. The CDR3: CASSIGQGGNEQFF. The CDR3 nucleotides are TGCGCCAGCAGCATCGGACAGGGTGGGAATGAGCAGTTCTTC. Complete variable domain (other parts from reference TRBV5-1 and TRBJ2-1): KAGVTQTPRYLIKTRGQQVTLSCSPISGHRSVSWYQQTPGQGLQFLFEYFSETQRNKGNFPGRFSGRQFSNSRSEMNVSTLELGDSALYLCASSIGQGGNEQFFGPGTRLTVL.

J is TRBJ2-1 and V is TRBV5-3, with TRBD2 identical over 15 bases. TRBV5-3 counts as an open reading frame of uncertain function. The V gene end was trimmed by 5 bases and the J gene end by 1 base; junction bases not matched to a gene: 10. The CDR3 loop spans 19 amino acids. The CDR3 DNA reads as TGTGCCAGAAGTCTTACTGGACTAGCGGGAGGGCCGTCCTACAATGAGCAGTTCTTC. Protein: CARSLTGLAGGPSYNEQFF.

The V and J genes are TRBV5-1 and TRBJ2-7; TRBD1 matches at 8 bases. CDR3 length: 14 amino acids. Germline values: CDR1 SGHRS, CDR2 YFSETQ. Trimming cost V 3 bases and J 5 bases; bases outside gene matches: 7. CDR3 region: CASSSQGATHEQYF. The CDR3 DNA sequence: TGCGCCAGCAGCTCCCAGGGGGCGACTCACGAGCAGTACTTC. Variable domain in full (rest from reference TRBV5-1 and TRBJ2-7): KAGVTQTPRYLIKTRGQQVTLSCSPISGHRSVSWYQQTPGQGLQFLFEYFSETQRNKGNFPGRFSGRQFSNSRSEMNVSTLELGDSALYLCASSSQGATHEQYFGPGTRLTVT.

This clone occurred a few times. The chain employs TRBV30 and TRBJ1-4, with D possibly matching TRBD1 (5 bases). The V end was cut by 3 bases, the J end by 8 bases, with 22 bases between. CDR1 and CDR2 (germline): GTSNPN, SVGIG (reference sequence). The CDR3 consists of 16 residues. The CDR3 sequence: CAWRDKGARLGEKLFF. The CDR3 nucleotides are TGTGCCTGGAGAGACAAAGGGGCCAGGTTGGGGGAAAAACTGTTTTTT.

The chain links TRBV29-1 to TRBJ2-1; D remains unclear. Germline-derived CDR1 and CDR2 are SQVTM and ANQGSEA. V lost 4 bases and J 8 bases, leaving 18 bases between the germline ends. This CDR3 spans 14 amino acids. CDR3 region: CSVARLRSPHEQFF. DNA for the CDR3: TGCAGCGTTGCTCGTCTGCGAAGTCCCCATGAGCAGTTCTTC.

The chain carries TRBV7-3 and TRBJ2-1; the match to TRBD1 covers 8 bases. Trimming took 5 bases from V and 0 from J; bases not matched to a gene: 3. From germline, CDR1 is SGHTA and CDR2 FQGTGA. The CDR3 runs 15 residues. The CDR3 protein is CASSPGGFSYNEQFF. The DNA for the CDR3 is TGTGCCAGCAGCCCAGGGGGCTTCTCCTACAATGAGCAGTTCTTC.

The chain couples TRBV19 to TRBJ1-1, with a possible D match to TRBD1 (5 bases). The CDR3 spans 14 residues. Germline-derived CDR1 and CDR2 are LNHDA and SQIVND (reference sequence). V dropped 4 bases and J dropped 1 base, with 10 bases sitting between them. In DNA form, the CDR3 reads TGTGCCAGTAGTAGCAACAGGCGGAACACTGAAGCTTTCTTT. Its protein product is CASSSNRRNTEAFF.

V is TRBV6-1 and J is TRBJ2-1; TRBD2 agrees at 8 bases. Germline V gene data show CDR1 as MNHNS and CDR2 as SASEGT. CDR3 size: 15 residues. Trimming took 7 bases from V and 12 from J; bases not matched to a gene: 17. The CDR3 loop is CASTTPGLGGRVQFF. As DNA, the CDR3 is TGTGCCAGCACCACCCCGGGACTAGGGGGTAGAGTGCAGTTCTTC.

This clone was picked up one time. V usage is TRBV5-1 and J usage is TRBJ1-1; D uncertain. Trimming took 5 bases from V and 1 from J, leaving 9 bases between them. In germline, CDR1 is SGHRS, CDR2 YFSETQ. There are 13 residues in the CDR3. The CDR3 DNA reads as TGCGCCAGCAGAGAGGCTCCGAACACTGAAGCTTTCTTT. This codes for CASREAPNTEAFF.

CDR3 sequence (DNA): TGTGCCAGCAGTGTGAGAGATAGCGGGAGCGACGAACACAAGGATACGCAGTATTTT. It yields the protein CASSVRDSGSDEHKDTQYF. The chain carries TRBV6-7 and TRBJ2-3; 9 bases fit TRBD2. TRBV6-7 is an open reading frame whose function is uncertain. Losses at the gene ends were 5 bases for V and 6 bases for J; bases not matched to a gene: 21. The CDR3 totals 19 residues.

This clone has just one count. The chain joins TRBV28 to TRBJ1-2; D is undetermined. CDR3 length: 13 amino acids. V was pared by 6 bases and J by 4 bases, with 12 bases between. The germline V gene has CDR1 MDHEN and CDR2 SYDVKM. Here the CDR3 reads CASRSTAGYGYTF. The DNA of the CDR3 is TGTGCCAGCAGGTCGACGGCGGGCTATGGCTACACCTTC.

The chain recombines TRBV7-6 with TRBJ1-3; D gene unclear. V lost 5 bases and J 0 bases, leaving 17 bases between the germline ends. The CDR3 has 17 amino acids. Germline-derived CDR1 and CDR2 are SGHVS and FNYEAQ. The CDR3 nucleotides read TGTGCCAGCAGCCCCCGGGTAGGCTCGAGCTCTGGAAACACCATATATTTT. It is translated as CASSPRVGSSSGNTIYF.

The chain uses TRBV11-2 and TRBJ2-7, with 12 bases fitting TRBD1. CDR3 size: 17 residues. The germline V gene encodes CDR1 SGHAT and CDR2 FQNNGV. After removal of 4 bases from V and 0 bases from J, the junction contained 7 bases not matched to a gene. The CDR3, as DNA: TGTGCCAGCAGCTCCGGGACAGGGGGCCTCAGCTCCTACGAGCAGTACTTC. It specifies CASSSGTGGLSSYEQYF.

This sequence joins TRBV27 and TRBJ1-1; D unresolved. The V end was cut by 4 bases, the J end by 1 base, with 16 bases between. The CDR3 is 16 amino acids. CDR1 and CDR2 from the germline V gene are MNHEY and SMNVEV (reference sequence). The CDR3 DNA follows: TGTGCCAGCAGTTATTTCGGGGTGGGAGCGAACACTGAAGCTTTCTTT. Amino acid sequence: CASSYFGVGANTEAFF.

The rearrangement uses TRBV10-1 and TRBJ2-3, with TRBD1 matching 7 bases. Germline V lookup: CDR1 WNHNN, CDR2 SYGVQD (reference sequence). The CDR3 has 16 residues. V gave up 3 bases and J gave up 5 bases; unmatched junction bases: 11. The CDR3 DNA follows: TGCGCCAGCAGTGACCAGACAGGGCCTGGGGGAGATACGCAGTATTTT. It encodes CASSDQTGPGGDTQYF.

The chain recombines TRBV18 with TRBJ2-2, with 9 bases lining up with TRBD2. This CDR3 contains 17 residues. Germline values: CDR1 KGHSH, CDR2 LQKENI. V shed 2 bases, J shed 4 bases, and the junction held 8 bases outside the gene matches. This CDR3 reads CASSPEAGGPRTGELFF. In DNA form, the CDR3 reads TGTGCCAGCTCACCAGAGGCGGGAGGGCCCCGCACCGGGGAGCTGTTTTTT. Looking up the rest from reference TRBV18 and TRBJ2-2 gives the full variable domain: NAGVMQNPRHLVRRRGQEARLRCSPMKGHSHVYWYRQLPEEGLKFMVYLQKENIIDESGMPKERFSAEFPKEGPSILRIQQVVRGDSAAYFCASSPEAGGPRTGELFFGEGSRLTVL.

The chain employs TRBV11-3 and TRBJ1-1, with no clear D. Trimming cost V 0 bases and J 3 bases, with 5 bases left between them. Germline CDR1 reads SGHNT; CDR2 reads YENEEA. The CDR3 is 13 residues long. The CDR3 loop is CASSLDSDTEAFF. The CDR3 DNA sequence: TGTGCCAGCAGCTTAGACAGCGACACTGAAGCTTTCTTT.